The 7 T cell receptor beta chains in this list originate from one sample, sequenced in a study of blood T cell repertoires in COVID-19. Profiled with immunoSEQ multiplex PCR; TCRdb holds only in-frame clones, not every one. The sample lists 140,000 to 150,000 clones, more than 75% occurring once. Sequencing used peripheral blood. These receptors all stem from a man between 60 and 70 years old with active or convalescent COVID-19.

The chain recombines TRBV21-1 with TRBJ2-3; TRBD1 was called by the table and not checked on the DNA. TRBV21-1 is labeled a pseudogene. This CDR3 comprises 16 residues. CDR3 loop: CASSKDFAVPPDTQYF. The CDR3 region has the DNA TGTGCCAGCAGCAAAGATTTTGCAGTCCCACCCGATACGCAGTATTTT.

The chain combines TRBV19 with TRBJ2-1, with TRBD1 as a possible D gene (5 bases). Germline values: CDR1 LNHDA, CDR2 SQIVND (reference sequence). The CDR3 spans 18 residues. V dropped 5 bases and J dropped 0 bases, with 20 bases sitting between them. The CDR3 sequence: CASSRGWAGSASYNEQFF. CDR3 coding DNA: TGTGCCAGTAGTCGAGGATGGGCAGGGTCTGCCTCCTACAATGAGCAGTTCTTC.

The gene calls are TRBV11-3 and TRBJ2-3; D not certain. From germline, CDR1 is SGHNT and CDR2 YENEEA. With 1 base removed from V and 0 bases from J, the gap between germline ends came to 5 bases. This CDR3 has 14 amino acids. The chain's CDR3 is CASSLAPSTDTQYF. DNA for the CDR3: TGTGCCAGCAGCTTAGCCCCTAGCACAGATACGCAGTATTTT.

The genes are TRBV7-9 and TRBJ2-1, with 10 bases identical to TRBD1. Per germline, CDR1 SEHNR and CDR2 FQNEAQ (reference sequence). V gave up 2 bases and J gave up 8 bases; unmatched junction bases: 6. This CDR3 spans 15 amino acids. CDR3 in amino acids: CASSLLGQGSDEQFF. The CDR3 DNA sequence: TGTGCCAGCAGCTTACTGGGACAGGGGAGCGATGAGCAGTTCTTC.

CDR3 in DNA: TGTGCCATGATCAGCGAGAGCTCCTACAATGAGCAGTTCTTC. Amino acids: CAMISESSYNEQFF. V usage is TRBV7-2 and J usage is TRBJ2-1; D not certain. The V end was cut by 10 bases, the J end by 0 bases, with 13 bases between. The CDR3 has 14 amino acids. In germline, CDR1 is SGHTA, CDR2 FQGNSA.

The V gene is TRBV2, the J gene TRBJ2-1, with 10 bases aligning to TRBD2. Germline-derived CDR1 and CDR2 are SNHLY and FYNNEI. This CDR3 comprises 15 residues. The J segment lost 4 bases and the V segment lost 6 bases, leaving 6 bases of the junction unmatched. The DNA for the CDR3 is TGTGCCAGCAGGGAACTAGCGGGGCCTTACAATGAGCAGTTCTTC. Its translation is CASRELAGPYNEQFF.

This chain joins TRBV6-5 and TRBJ2-5, with TRBD2 identical over 7 bases. V lost 6 bases, J lost 5 bases, and 9 bases stayed unmatched. Germline V CDR1 and CDR2: MNHEY, SVGAGI. This CDR3 spans 14 amino acids. The CDR3 is CASRDWEGRETQYF. In nucleotides, the CDR3 is TGTGCCAGCAGGGACTGGGAGGGTCGGGAGACCCAGTACTTC.